These 16 T cell receptor beta chains originate from one sample sequenced in a study of blood T cell repertoires in COVID-19. Sequencing was performed with immunoSEQ multiplex PCR; in TCRdb, only in-frame clones are kept and a portion is missing. The data contain tens of thousands of clones, 75% to 85% of them singletons. Sequenced material: peripheral blood. The source is a human donor in a cohort sampled during active COVID-19.

A single count supports this clone. The chain couples TRBV30 to TRBJ2-7; 7 bases are shared with TRBD2. With 5 bases clipped from V and 3 bases from J, the junction kept 7 bases outside the gene matches. Germline V gene data show CDR1 as GTSNPN and CDR2 as SVGIG (reference sequence). CDR3 length: 13 residues. The CDR3 reads CAWGGGLIYEQYF. The CDR3 nucleotides are TGTGCCTGGGGCGGGGGTTTGATCTACGAGCAGTACTTC.

The chain is built from TRBV5-1 and TRBJ1-4; maybe TRBD1 (5 bases). The length of the CDR3 is 14 residues. The V gene's germline CDR1 is SGHRS and CDR2 YFSETQ. V was cut by 0 bases and J by 5 bases, with 8 bases left in between. CDR3 bases: TGCGCCAGCAGCTTGGTATCAGGGAATGAAAAACTGTTTTTT. It specifies CASSLVSGNEKLFF. Complete variable domain (other parts from reference TRBV5-1 and TRBJ1-4): KAGVTQTPRYLIKTRGQQVTLSCSPISGHRSVSWYQQTPGQGLQFLFEYFSETQRNKGNFPGRFSGRQFSNSRSEMNVSTLELGDSALYLCASSLVSGNEKLFFGSGTQLSVL.

This sequence joins TRBV3-1 (or the pseudogene TRBV3-2) and TRBJ2-1; 7 bases match TRBD2. The CDR3 has 16 amino acids. Germline V CDR1 and CDR2: LGHDT, YNNKEL (reference sequence). J lost 5 bases, V lost 0 bases, and 7 bases had no gene match. As DNA, the CDR3 is TGTGCCAGCAGCCAAGACGGAGGCGGGGGTAACAATGAGCAGTTCTTC. It encodes CASSQDGGGGNNEQFF.

The chain has TRBV5-1 and TRBJ2-7, with 8 positions matching TRBD1. CDR1 and CDR2 (germline): SGHRS, YFSETQ. Trimming took 1 base from V and 3 from J; bases not matched to a gene: 3. This CDR3 is built from 14 residues. This CDR3 is CASSLRDRGYEQYF. The CDR3 DNA is TGCGCCAGCAGCTTGCGAGACAGGGGCTACGAGCAGTACTTC. Filled out from reference TRBV5-1 and TRBJ2-7, the complete variable domain reads KAGVTQTPRYLIKTRGQQVTLSCSPISGHRSVSWYQQTPGQGLQFLFEYFSETQRNKGNFPGRFSGRQFSNSRSEMNVSTLELGDSALYLCASSLRDRGYEQYFGPGTRLTVT.

The chain carries TRBV7-8 and TRBJ2-3; tentatively, D is TRBD1 (6 bases). CDR1 and CDR2 (germline): SGHVS, FQNEAQ. The CDR3 sequence is 14 residues long. V shed 5 bases and J shed 1 base, with 10 bases lying between them. The CDR3 here is CASSAGQRTDTQYF. The CDR3 DNA reads TGTGCCAGCAGCGCCGGACAGCGCACAGATACGCAGTATTTT.

The gene calls are TRBV3-1 (or the pseudogene TRBV3-2) and TRBJ2-7, with D possibly matching TRBD1 (6 bases). The germline V gene encodes CDR1 LGHDT and CDR2 YNNKEL (reference sequence). Trimming left V 5 bases short and J 1 base short, with 15 bases between. The CDR3 covers 15 residues. The CDR3 here is CASSTGTGASYEQYF. The CDR3 DNA reads as TGTGCCAGCAGCACAGGGACGGGTGCTTCCTACGAGCAGTACTTC.

The chain is built from TRBV5-1 and TRBJ2-7; TRBD1 aligns across 11 bases. The J segment lost 2 bases and the V segment lost 4 bases, leaving 2 bases of the junction unmatched. The CDR3 runs 14 residues. Germline-derived CDR1 and CDR2 are SGHRS and YFSETQ. CDR3 sequence reads: CASSPGQGAYEQYF. In nucleotides, the CDR3 is TGCGCCAGCAGCCCGGGACAGGGGGCCTACGAGCAGTACTTC.

This chain links TRBV6-2 or TRBV6-3 with TRBJ2-5, with D unclear. V dropped 1 base and J dropped 4 bases, with 10 bases sitting between them. The CDR3 extends over 14 amino acids. CDR1 MNHEY and CDR2 SVGEGT come from the germline V gene. The DNA for the CDR3 is TGTGCCAGCAGTTACTTTACCCCGGGAGAGACCCAGTACTTC. Translating it yields CASSYFTPGETQYF.

This chain joins TRBV5-1 and TRBJ2-3; tentatively, D is TRBD1 (7 bases). V lost 2 bases to trimming and J lost 0 bases, with 16 bases between them. Per germline, CDR1 SGHRS and CDR2 YFSETQ. This CDR3 comprises 17 residues. This CDR3 is CASSFNQGGFSTDTQYF. Written as DNA, the CDR3 is TGCGCCAGCAGCTTTAACCAGGGGGGCTTTAGCACAGATACGCAGTATTTT.

This clone appeared a single time. This chain joins TRBV20-1 and TRBJ2-5; weak D call: TRBD1 (6 bases). Trimming cost V 8 bases and J 2 bases, with 9 bases left between them. Germline lookup yields CDR1 DFQATT and CDR2 SNEGSKA (reference sequence). There are 11 residues in the CDR3. The CDR3 DNA reads TGCAGTCCCCAGGGGCAAGAGACCCAGTACTTC. It codes for CSPQGQETQYF.

The sample holds a few counts of this clone. The chain uses TRBV7-9 and TRBJ1-1; perhaps TRBD1 as D (6 bases). This CDR3 has 13 amino acids. Germline-derived CDR1 and CDR2 are SEHNR and FQNEAQ (reference sequence). V was shortened by 0 bases and J by 8 bases, with 10 bases between the two germline ends. The CDR3 DNA follows: TGTGCCAGCAGCTTAGCGATGGGGGCCGAAGCTTTCTTT. Translating gives CASSLAMGAEAFF.

CDR3 DNA: TGTGCCAGCAGTTATGGCGGTGGCTACACCTTC. Translation gives CASSYGGGYTF. The rearrangement joins TRBV6-5 to TRBJ1-2; D not certain. The V gene lost 3 bases and the J gene lost 7 bases, with 6 bases spanning the gap. The germline V gene encodes CDR1 MNHEY and CDR2 SVGAGI. This CDR3 is 11 amino acids long.

The chain carries TRBV5-1 and TRBJ2-1, with TRBD1 matching 8 bases. The CDR3 is made up of 13 amino acids. The V segment lost 3 bases and the J segment 6 bases; nucleotides outside the gene matches: 2. Germline-derived CDR1 and CDR2 are SGHRS and YFSETQ. The DNA of the CDR3 is TGCGCCAGCAGCTACGGACAGGGCAATGAGCAGTTCTTC. Its translation is CASSYGQGNEQFF.

The chain has TRBV19 and TRBJ2-7, with a possible D match to TRBD1 (6 bases). The V gene's germline CDR1 is LNHDA and CDR2 SQIVND (reference sequence). With 3 bases removed from V and 2 bases from J, the gap between germline ends came to 11 bases. This CDR3 is 14 amino acids long. CDR3: CASSIQKGAYEQYF. CDR3 in DNA: TGTGCCAGTAGTATTCAAAAGGGGGCCTACGAGCAGTACTTC.

This chain uses TRBV30 with TRBJ1-1; D is uncertain. Germline lookup yields CDR1 GTSNPN and CDR2 SVGIG (reference sequence). The CDR3 runs 12 residues. V was clipped by 1 base and J by 4 bases, with 7 bases between them. The chain's CDR3 is CAWSEGGTEAFF. The DNA of the CDR3 is TGTGCCTGGAGTGAAGGCGGCACTGAAGCTTTCTTT.

The chain joins TRBV19 to TRBJ2-1; 8 nucleotides line up with TRBD1. Germline values: CDR1 LNHDA, CDR2 SQIVND (reference sequence). V lost 11 bases, J lost 7 bases, and 7 bases stayed unmatched. The CDR3 totals 12 residues. The DNA for the CDR3 is TGTGCCTCCAGGGGGCGGTGGAATGAGCAGTTCTTC. It codes for CASRGRWNEQFF.